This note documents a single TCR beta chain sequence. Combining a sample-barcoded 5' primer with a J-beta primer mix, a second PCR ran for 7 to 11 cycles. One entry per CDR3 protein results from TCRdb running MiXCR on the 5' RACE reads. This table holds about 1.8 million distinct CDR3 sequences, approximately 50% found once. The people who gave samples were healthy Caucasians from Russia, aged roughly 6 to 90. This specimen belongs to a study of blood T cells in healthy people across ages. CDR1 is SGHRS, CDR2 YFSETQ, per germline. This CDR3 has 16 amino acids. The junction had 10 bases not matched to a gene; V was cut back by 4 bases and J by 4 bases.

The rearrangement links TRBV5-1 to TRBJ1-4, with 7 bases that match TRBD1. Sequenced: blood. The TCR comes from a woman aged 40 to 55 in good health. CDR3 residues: CASSLVVGTVNEKLFF. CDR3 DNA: TGCGCCAGCAGCCTTGTAGTCGGGACAGTTAATGAAAAACTGTTTTTT.